This passage covers 5 T cell receptor beta chains from one sample sequenced in a study of blood T cells in healthy people across ages. Combining a sample-barcoded 5' primer with a J-beta primer mix, a second PCR ran for roughly 6 to 12 cycles. Using its own MiXCR run on the 5' RACE reads, TCRdb lists one record per CDR3 protein. The data show about 500,000 distinct CDR3 sequences, nearly 25% seen once. In addition, the sample was reused for a study of T cells of mothers and their children.

What was sequenced was blood. These receptors were collected from a boy between 10 and 17 years old in good health.

This clonotype was detected only a few times. This chain joins TRBV19 and TRBJ2-4, with 8 positions matching TRBD1. Germline-derived CDR1 and CDR2 are LNHDA and SQIVND (reference sequence). The CDR3 extends over 17 amino acids. Losses at the gene ends were 3 bases for V and 1 base for J; bases not matched to a gene: 8. CDR3 nucleotides: TGTGCCAGTAGTATGAGGACAGGGAGAGGGGCCAAAAACATTCAGTACTTC. Encoded protein: CASSMRTGRGAKNIQYF.

The V gene is TRBV5-1, the J gene TRBJ2-5; possibly TRBD1 for D (5 bases). The CDR3 is 14 amino acids. The V gene lost 3 bases and the J gene lost 1 base, with 10 bases spanning the gap. Germline V gene lookup returns CDR1 SGHRS and CDR2 YFSETQ. The CDR3 loop reads CASSSRTPQETQYF. The CDR3 nucleotides are TGCGCCAGCAGCTCACGGACACCCCAAGAGACCCAGTACTTC.

V usage is TRBV28 and J usage is TRBJ2-5, with D maybe TRBD1 (5 bases). Germline values: CDR1 MDHEN, CDR2 SYDVKM. Trimming removed 3 bases at V and 3 bases at J, with 14 bases between. The length of the CDR3 is 15 residues. The CDR3 DNA is TGTGCCAGCAGTTTGGTTAGGGGCCCAAAAGAGACCCAGTACTTC. Residues: CASSLVRGPKETQYF.

The chain uses TRBV7-9 and TRBJ2-7, with a weak D call TRBD1 (6 bases). Germline V gives CDR1 SEHNR, CDR2 FQNEAQ (reference sequence). The CDR3 has 15 amino acids. V was cut by 5 bases and J by 0 bases, with 14 bases left in between. This CDR3 is CASSPRTETSYEQYF. In DNA form, the CDR3 reads TGTGCCAGCAGCCCCCGGACAGAAACCTCCTACGAGCAGTACTTC. The full variable domain, in which reference TRBV7-9 and TRBJ2-7 provide the parts outside the CDR3, is DTGVSQNPRHKITKRGQNVTFRCDPISEHNRLYWYRQTLGQGPEFLTYFQNEAQLEKSRLLSDRFSAERPKGSFSTLEIQRTEQGDSAMYLCASSPRTETSYEQYFGPGTRLTVT.

The chain has TRBV7-9 and TRBJ2-5; TRBD1 might be the D (6 bases). The J call may be mistaken, given a closer DNA end match to TRBJ2-7. CDR1 SEHNR and CDR2 FQNEAQ come from the germline V gene (reference sequence). The CDR3 totals 15 residues. This CDR3 is CASSPTDSTSYEQYF. The CDR3 DNA reads TGTGCCAGCAGCCCGACGGACAGTACCTCCTACGAGCAGTACTTC.